This T cell receptor (beta chain) was profiled in a study of T cell clonotyping in hematopoietic cell transplantation (dated by TCRdb to about 2021). In the study overall: In the study, over a hundred blood samples were gathered from roughly 40 consecutive transplant recipients and their related donors. Recruitment of patients ran from September 2015 to early 2017, and follow-up continued until September 2020 or until death.

In regard to this clone: Its specific antigen is unknown. Nothing much larger sits one base from this clone, and base qualities are not available.

Overall results and qualifications from the work: Overlap with donor repertoires was found for only a small fraction of recipient repertoires, with over 95% found to appear de novo at the given depth. A decrease in recipient TCR diversity was observed after transplant, and a progressive increase in pathologically expanded clonotypes was seen from day 30 to day 180. Donor and pretransplant recipient Inverse Simpson Index values predicted broader posttransplant TCR repertoire diversity. The sample size was limited and the cells went unsorted, which meant the CD4 and CD8 repertoire contributions could not be told apart.

Germline trimming amounts to 5 bases on V and 4 bases on J, with 3 as the count of junction bases outside the gene matches. Its CDR3 holds 13 amino acids, cysteine through phenylalanine. The sequence is cut down to CDR3 DNA, 39 bases in frame from base 1. From the germline V gene (reference sequence), CDR1 is PRHDT and CDR2 is FYEKMQ. Read against the paper, the sample's time point label means: 30 days after allo-HCT. Blood from recipients was drawn roughly 28 days before transplant, then again at days 30, 100 and 180 after transplant. Nuclei Lysis Solution was used to extract genomic DNA from fresh or cryopreserved unfractionated peripheral blood mononuclear cells. TCR beta CDR3 regions were amplified from genomic DNA with the immunoSEQ assay, a bias-controlled multiplex PCR using V- and J-specific primers. In a second PCR step, a proprietary barcode and Illumina adapter sequences were attached to the CDR3 amplicons. An Illumina MiSeq instrument was used for sequencing of the CDR3 libraries. In the source study's methods: Export and quality control were done with immunoSEQ Analyzer 3.0, while downstream analyses used R Bioconductor and Immunarch. Repertoire metrics were calculated using only productive rearrangements within the normalized downsampled data set. Clonotypes larger than 5 templates in the normalized cohort were defined as pathologically expanded. The Inverse Simpson Index was used to measure repertoire diversity. The non-normalized data set was used for CMV-specificity analyses so that all clonotypes could be captured. Not all clones reach the TCRdb copy of this immuneACCESS table, which keeps in-frame sequences only. Checked studies attribute under half of the gap to unresolved V genes and leave the rest unexplained. V and J calls and clone size come straight from that table; D and trimming were deduced from the DNA. The sample table records more than 15,000 clones; about two thirds of these occur just once. Approximately 12% of the sample is in the top ten clones.

This TCR was sampled from a male patient in his fifties or sixties who had an allogeneic stem cell transplant from an unrelated donor, so T cells may come from the graft donor. Some clones in this sample may be carry-over from other donors' samples. The chain employs TRBV13 and TRBJ1-1; TRBD1 matches 8 bases in the middle. The sequences come from PBMCs, collected 30 days after allogeneic stem cell transplant. The nucleotide sequence is given as TGTGCCAGCAGCGGACAGGGAATCACTGAAGCTTTCTTT. The encoded protein is CASSGQGITEAFF.